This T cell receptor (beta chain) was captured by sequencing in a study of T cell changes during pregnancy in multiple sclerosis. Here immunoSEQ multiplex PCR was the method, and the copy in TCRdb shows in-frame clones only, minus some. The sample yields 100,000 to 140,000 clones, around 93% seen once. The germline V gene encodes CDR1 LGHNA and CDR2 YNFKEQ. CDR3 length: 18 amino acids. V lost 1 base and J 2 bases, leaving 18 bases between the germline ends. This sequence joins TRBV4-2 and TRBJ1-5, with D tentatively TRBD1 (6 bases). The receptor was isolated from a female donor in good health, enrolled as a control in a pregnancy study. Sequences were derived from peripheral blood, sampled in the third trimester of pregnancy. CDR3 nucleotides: TGTGCCAGCAGCCAAGCAGGGGATCTGGGCCTTGGCAATCAGCCCCAGCATTTT. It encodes CASSQAGDLGLGNQPQHF.